The 17 T cell receptor beta chains in this list originate from one sample, sequenced in a study of T-cell memory formation after mild COVID-19. TCRdb reanalysed the 5' RACE reads using MiXCR and keeps one entry per CDR3 protein. The data hold about 360,000 distinct CDR3 sequences, with around an eighth observed a single time. Sequencing was carried out using PBMCs or a T cell subset sorted from them (not recorded which). All receptors come from a man younger than 35 who had mild COVID-19 (a few samples of this study predate the infection). Cell type and time point are not known.

In this sample, this clonotype turned up a few times. The chain uses TRBV5-1 and TRBJ2-6; weak D call: TRBD2 (5 bases). The germline CDR1 and CDR2 sequences are SGHRS and YFSETQ. The V and J ends lost 5 bases and 0 bases respectively, with 15 bases between them. The CDR3 is 17 amino acids. The CDR3 here is CASRRSGTSSGANVLTF. CDR3 DNA sequence: TGCGCCAGCAGGAGATCGGGCACTAGCTCTGGGGCCAACGTCCTGACTTTC. Looking up the rest from reference TRBV5-1 and TRBJ2-6 gives the full variable domain: KAGVTQTPRYLIKTRGQQVTLSCSPISGHRSVSWYQQTPGQGLQFLFEYFSETQRNKGNFPGRFSGRQFSNSRSEMNVSTLELGDSALYLCASRRSGTSSGANVLTFGAGSRLTVL.

This clonotype was seen ten or more times. The chain carries TRBV5-4 and TRBJ2-1, with TRBD2 identical over 10 bases. V lost 2 bases, J lost 3 bases, and 2 bases stayed unmatched. Germline CDR1 is SGHNT and CDR2 is YYREEE (reference sequence). The CDR3 sequence is 15 residues long. CDR3 nucleotides: TGTGCCAGCAGCTTTACTAGCGGGGTCTACAATGAGCAGTTCTTC. It translates to CASSFTSGVYNEQFF. Full variable domain (outside the CDR3, taken from reference TRBV5-4 and TRBJ2-1): ETGVTQSPTHLIKTRGQQVTLRCSSQSGHNTVSWYQQALGQGPQFIFQYYREEENGRGNFPPRFSGLQFPNYSSELNVNALELDDSALYLCASSFTSGVYNEQFFGPGTRLTVL.

This clonotype was detected a few times. The chain combines TRBV5-1 with TRBJ1-3; 9 positions agree with TRBD1. This CDR3 has 16 amino acids. The V gene end was trimmed by 4 bases and the J gene end by 4 bases; junction bases not matched to a gene: 9. CDR1 is SGHRS and CDR2 is YFSETQ in the germline V gene. CDR3 coding DNA: TGCGCCAGCAGCCCCCCCGGGACAGGGAGAGGAAACACCATATATTTT. This encodes CASSPPGTGRGNTIYF.

There are a few counts of this clonotype. The rearrangement links TRBV20-1 to TRBJ1-1, with TRBD1 as a possible D gene (5 bases). The CDR3 is 13 residues long. V was clipped by 5 bases and J by 1 base, with 11 bases between them. The germline CDR1 and CDR2 sequences are DFQATT and SNEGSKA (reference sequence). The CDR3 region has the DNA TGCAGTGCTTTCGACAGACAGAACACTGAAGCTTTCTTT. As protein: CSAFDRQNTEAFF.

This chain joins TRBV7-2 and TRBJ1-3; unclear D gene. Trimming removed 3 bases at V and 0 bases at J, with 12 bases between. Germline CDR1 SGHTA, CDR2 FQGNSA. The CDR3 is made up of 16 amino acids. CDR3 region: CASSLSRTLSGNTIYF. The CDR3 coding sequence is TGTGCCAGCAGCTTGAGCAGGACTCTCTCTGGAAACACCATATATTTT. The full variable domain, its missing parts supplied by reference TRBV7-2 and TRBJ1-3, is GAGVSQSPSNKVTEKGKDVELRCDPISGHTALYWYRQSLGQGLEFLIYFQGNSAPDKSGLPSDRFSAERTGGSVSTLTIQRTQQEDSAVYLCASSLSRTLSGNTIYFGEGSWLTVV.

This clonotype came up a few times. V is TRBV7-9 and J is TRBJ2-3, with D perhaps matching TRBD2 (6 bases). This CDR3 has 15 amino acids. The V gene's germline CDR1 is SEHNR and CDR2 FQNEAQ (reference sequence). Trimming removed 5 bases from V and 3 bases from J, with 15 bases in between. The CDR3 DNA reads as TGTGCCAGCAGCCCACCTCGCGGGGCGACAGATACGCAGTATTTT. Its translation: CASSPPRGATDTQYF.

The V gene is TRBV7-2, the J gene TRBJ2-3; perhaps TRBD2 as D (6 bases). CDR1 is SGHTA, CDR2 FQGNSA, per germline. Trimming pared 7 bases from V and 6 bases from J, leaving 20 bases between. This CDR3 has 15 amino acids. Here the CDR3 DNA reads TGTGCCAGCACCACACCGAGGGGCGGAGGGGATACGCAGTATTTT. Amino acids: CASTTPRGGGDTQYF.

This chain uses TRBV5-1 with TRBJ2-2; the D gene is possibly TRBD1 (6 bases). The V gene's germline CDR1 is SGHRS and CDR2 YFSETQ. CDR3 length: 16 residues. The V end lost 0 bases, the J end lost 7 bases, and 16 bases lay between the germline ends. CDR3 DNA sequence: TGCGCCAGCAGCTTGGCCGGTCCTGGGGGCGACGGGGAGCTGTTTTTT. Its protein is CASSLAGPGGDGELFF. Full variable domain (outside the CDR3, taken from reference TRBV5-1 and TRBJ2-2): KAGVTQTPRYLIKTRGQQVTLSCSPISGHRSVSWYQQTPGQGLQFLFEYFSETQRNKGNFPGRFSGRQFSNSRSEMNVSTLELGDSALYLCASSLAGPGGDGELFFGEGSRLTVL.

The chain has TRBV7-9 and TRBJ2-3; D perhaps matches TRBD1 (6 bases). With 1 base removed from V and 0 bases from J, the gap between germline ends came to 14 bases. This CDR3 region has 17 residues. Per the germline V gene, CDR1 is SEHNR and CDR2 is FQNEAQ (reference sequence). CDR3 nucleotides: TGTGCCAGCAGCTTAGAGTCCATGGACAGTAGCACAGATACGCAGTATTTT. Its protein product is CASSLESMDSSTDTQYF.

This clonotype has just a few counts. V is TRBV12-3 or TRBV12-4 and J is TRBJ1-6; D not certain. This CDR3 comprises 14 residues. V lost 5 bases, J lost 8 bases, and 13 bases lay in between. CDR3 sequence: CASSPTRVDSPLHF. The CDR3 region has the DNA TGTGCCAGCAGTCCCACCCGGGTAGATTCACCCCTCCACTTT.

This clonotype was counted between two and nine times. This chain joins TRBV6-5 and TRBJ1-5; D might be TRBD1 (5 bases). V was clipped by 5 bases and J by 3 bases, with 8 bases between them. This CDR3 comprises 13 residues. The germline gives CDR1 MNHEY, CDR2 SVGAGI. The CDR3 reads CASSGQNNQPQHF. The CDR3 DNA reads TGTGCCAGCAGTGGACAAAACAATCAGCCCCAGCATTTT.

The genes are TRBV14 and TRBJ2-1, with D possibly matching TRBD2 (6 bases). V was pared by 4 bases and J by 13 bases, with 11 bases between. Germline V gene data show CDR1 as SGHDN and CDR2 as FVKESK. CDR3 length: 11 residues. In nucleotides, the CDR3 is TGTGCCAGCAGCCTAGGCGGGATTCAGTTCTTC. It yields the protein CASSLGGIQFF. Full variable domain (outside the CDR3, taken from reference TRBV14 and TRBJ2-1): EAGVTQFPSHSVIEKGQTVTLRCDPISGHDNLYWYRRVMGKEIKFLLHFVKESKQDESGMPNNRFLAERTGGTYSTLKVQPAELEDSGVYFCASSLGGIQFFGPGTRLTVL.

The V gene is TRBV4-2, the J gene TRBJ1-5; no clear D. Germline lookup yields CDR1 LGHNA and CDR2 YNFKEQ. The germline V and J ends were trimmed by 0 bases and 9 bases, with 24 bases remaining between them. CDR3 length: 18 residues. CDR3 region: CASSQEGSGFDIIWPQHF. For the CDR3, the DNA is TGTGCCAGCAGCCAAGAGGGGTCCGGATTCGACATTATATGGCCCCAGCATTTT.

The genes are TRBV5-5 and TRBJ1-1; perhaps TRBD1 as D (5 bases). V lost 0 bases and J lost 10, with 19 bases in between. This CDR3 has 15 residues. The germline V gene encodes CDR1 SGHKS and CDR2 YYEKEE (reference sequence). This CDR3 is CASSLAAGTRRTAFF. The CDR3 nucleotides are TGTGCCAGCAGCTTGGCCGCCGGGACGCGGAGGACAGCTTTCTTT.

This clonotype occurred a few times. This chain links TRBV2 with TRBJ1-6, with D hard to call. CDR3 size: 13 residues. The V and J ends lost 2 bases and 5 bases respectively, with 4 bases between them. CDR1 is SNHLY and CDR2 is FYNNEI in the germline V gene. The CDR3 region is CASSEQNNSPLHF. CDR3 nucleotides: TGTGCCAGCAGTGAACAGAATAATTCACCCCTCCACTTT.

The chain carries TRBV7-9 and TRBJ1-4; 9 bases match TRBD1. The ends lost 5 bases at V and 10 bases at J; junction bases unmatched: 8. CDR3 length: 14 amino acids. CDR1 and CDR2 (germline): SEHNR, FQNEAQ (reference sequence). This CDR3 is CASSIRDREGKLFF. CDR3 sequence (DNA): TGTGCCAGCAGCATCCGGGACAGGGAAGGAAAACTGTTTTTT.

The V gene is TRBV5-1, the J gene TRBJ2-1; D gene uncertain. With 4 bases removed from V and 6 bases from J, the gap between germline ends came to 14 bases. The germline gives CDR1 SGHRS, CDR2 YFSETQ. The CDR3 is 14 amino acids. CDR3 DNA sequence: TGCGCCAGCAGCGTAGGCCTTGGACGCAATGAGCAGTTCTTC. Protein: CASSVGLGRNEQFF.